This T cell receptor beta chain is from a study of blood T cell repertoires in COVID-19. Study summary: The origin of the acute and convalescent COVID-19 samples was the United States, Italy and Spain. T cells, B-cell-depleted T cells, or PBMCs supplied cDNA or gDNA.

Per the study methods: Cell counts per sample came from amplifying reference gene primers. Produced via immunoSEQ multiplex PCR; TCRdb's table is partial and in-frame only. V and J calls and clone size follow that table, whereas D and trimming were derived from the DNA. The table includes a few hundred thousand clones, about 86% detected once. CDR1 and CDR2 (germline): MDHEN, SYDVKM. The CDR3 is 13 amino acids. The ends lost 7 bases at V and 7 bases at J; junction bases unmatched: 7. The V call is TRBV28, the J call TRBJ1-2; TRBD1 matches 9 bases. The TCR was taken from a man older than 75 with acute or convalescent COVID-19. The specimen sequenced was peripheral blood. For the CDR3, the DNA is TGTGCCAGCATCACAGGGGGCGCGGCTGGCTACACCTTC. It translates to CASITGGAAGYTF.